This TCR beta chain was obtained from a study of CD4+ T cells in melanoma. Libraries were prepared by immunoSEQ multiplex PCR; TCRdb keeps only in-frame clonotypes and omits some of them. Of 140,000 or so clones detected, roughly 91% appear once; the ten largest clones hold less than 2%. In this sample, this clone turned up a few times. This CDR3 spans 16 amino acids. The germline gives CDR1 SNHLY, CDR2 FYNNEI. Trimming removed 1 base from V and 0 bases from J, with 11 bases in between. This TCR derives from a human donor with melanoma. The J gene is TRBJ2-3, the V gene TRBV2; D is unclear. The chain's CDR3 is CASSEDVSPSTDTQYF. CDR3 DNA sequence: TGTGCCAGCAGTGAAGATGTCAGCCCGAGCACAGATACGCAGTATTTT.